This T cell receptor beta chain was captured in a study of cytomegalovirus exposure and HLA in healthy donors. General study points: The study designated 150 or so TCR beta chains cytomegalovirus-associated.

CDR1 and CDR2 from the germline V gene are SGHNT and YENEEA. The CDR3 totals 16 residues. With 0 bases clipped from V and 7 bases from J, the junction kept 6 bases outside the gene matches. Concerning this clone: Its antigen remains unknown.

The study sampled nominally healthy donors, though unrecorded immune exposures were likely. Researchers ran the PCR with 60 Vbeta and 13 Jbeta primers. Original processing notes: In a later analysis, of around 80 million unique beta chains, roughly 11 million appeared in at least two donors. Repertoires were generated with immunoSEQ multiplex PCR, while TCRdb's copy carries only in-frame clones and drops some. V and J calls and clone size come straight from that table; D and trimming were deduced from the DNA. The data include tens of thousands of clones; the top ten clones carry about 3.8%. V and J are TRBV11-3 and TRBJ1-6, with TRBD1 matching 7 bases. The material sequenced was PBMCs. The sequence was collected from a female donor in good health and CMV-seropositive. CDR3 sequence: CASSLEQGSGNSPLHF. Here the CDR3 DNA reads TGTGCCAGCAGCTTAGAACAGGGGTCTGGCAATTCACCCCTCCACTTT.